The present entry profiles one T cell receptor (beta chain) with its context. The antigen is undetermined. This specimen comes from a study of blood T cells in healthy people across ages. Combining a sample-barcoded 5' primer with a J-beta primer mix, a second PCR ran for roughly 6 to 12 cycles. Each CDR3 protein gets one entry after TCRdb re-called the 5' RACE reads with MiXCR. The data show about 800,000 distinct CDR3 sequences, with nearly 60% seen just once and 22% held by the top ten. Each donor gave around 9.6 milliliters of peripheral blood. Isolation yielded PBMCs, at least 7 million per sample, in every case. Study-level findings and limits: A roughly linear fall in TCR beta diversity per million T cells was seen with increasing age.

The TCR was taken from a young man in good health. The sample comprised blood.

Written as DNA, the CDR3 is TGCAGCGTTGAAGATCGGTCTTTGGACCTGACCCAGTACTTC. Protein: CSVEDRSLDLTQYF. The V call is TRBV29-1, the J call TRBJ2-5; D not certain. CDR3 length: 14 amino acids. Trimming cost V 0 bases and J 7 bases, with 15 bases left between them. Germline-derived CDR1 and CDR2 are SQVTM and ANQGSEA.